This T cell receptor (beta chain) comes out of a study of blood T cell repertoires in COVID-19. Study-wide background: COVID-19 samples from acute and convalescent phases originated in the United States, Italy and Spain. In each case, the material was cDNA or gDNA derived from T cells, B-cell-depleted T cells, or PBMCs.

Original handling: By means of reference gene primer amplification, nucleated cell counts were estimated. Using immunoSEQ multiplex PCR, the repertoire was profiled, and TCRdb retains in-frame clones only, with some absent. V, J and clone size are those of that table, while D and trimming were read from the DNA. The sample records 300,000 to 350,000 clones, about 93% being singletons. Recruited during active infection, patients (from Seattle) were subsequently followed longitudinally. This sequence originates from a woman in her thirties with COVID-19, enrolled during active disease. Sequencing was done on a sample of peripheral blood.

This CDR3 is CSVESPGRNTEAFF. In nucleotides, the CDR3 is TGCAGCGTTGAGAGCCCGGGGAGGAACACTGAAGCTTTCTTT. The rearrangement uses TRBV29-1 and TRBJ1-1; D is ambiguous. The CDR3 sequence is 14 residues long. CDR1 and CDR2 (germline): SQVTM, ANQGSEA. Trimming removed 3 bases at V and 1 base at J, with 12 bases between.